Given below is one T cell receptor beta chain in context. Its antigen remains unknown. The data derive from a study of T cell repertoires in cytomegalovirus infection. At the level of the study: Signatures in public TCR beta sequences pointed to both CMV infection and matching HLA type.

In TCRdb, the reads were re-called with MiXCR into one record per CDR3 protein. This sample has about 150,000 distinct CDR3 sequences, with less than 25% found just once. Overall study findings and caveats: Dominating the ex vivo response were HLA-C-restricted CMV-specific TCR beta clonotypes. Adding up the frequency of public TCR beta families identified people who carried CMV plus the relevant HLA.

Germline V gives CDR1 MNHEY, CDR2 SVGAGI. The CDR3 spans 15 residues. The gene calls are TRBV6-5 and TRBJ1-5, with 7 bases aligning to TRBD1. TRBJ2-3 matches the DNA end more closely, so the J call is doubtful. The sample consisted of PBMCs. The receptor's source is a human donor in good health (CMV status not recorded). Some clones in this sample may be carry-over from other donors' samples. As DNA, the CDR3 is TGTGCCAGCAGTTACGAAGGGGGCGGCAATCAGCCCCAGTATTTT. Its protein product is CASSYEGGGNQPQYF.